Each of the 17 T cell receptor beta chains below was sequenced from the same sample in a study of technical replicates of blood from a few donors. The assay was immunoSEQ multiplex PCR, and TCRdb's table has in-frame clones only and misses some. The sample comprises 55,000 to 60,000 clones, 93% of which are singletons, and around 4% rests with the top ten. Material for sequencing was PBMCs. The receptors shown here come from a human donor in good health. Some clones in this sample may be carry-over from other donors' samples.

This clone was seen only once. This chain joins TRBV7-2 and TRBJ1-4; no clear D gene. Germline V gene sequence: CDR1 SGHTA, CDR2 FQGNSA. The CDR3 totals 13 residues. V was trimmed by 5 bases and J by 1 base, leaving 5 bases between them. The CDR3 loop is CASSPGTNEKLFF. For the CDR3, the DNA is TGTGCCAGCAGCCCAGGAACTAATGAAAAACTGTTTTTT.

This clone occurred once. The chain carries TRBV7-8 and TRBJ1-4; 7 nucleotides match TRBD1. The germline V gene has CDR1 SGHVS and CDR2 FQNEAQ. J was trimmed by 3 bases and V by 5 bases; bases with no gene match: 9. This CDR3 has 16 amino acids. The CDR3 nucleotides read TGTGCCAGCAGCACGACCCGACAGGGTTCTAATGAAAAACTGTTTTTT. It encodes CASSTTRQGSNEKLFF.

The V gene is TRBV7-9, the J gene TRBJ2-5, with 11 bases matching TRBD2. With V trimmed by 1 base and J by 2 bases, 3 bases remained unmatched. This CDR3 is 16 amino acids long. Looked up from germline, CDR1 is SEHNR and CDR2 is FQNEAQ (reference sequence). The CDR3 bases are TGTGCCAGCAGCTTAGGACTAGCGGGACATCAAGAGACCCAGTACTTC. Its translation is CASSLGLAGHQETQYF.

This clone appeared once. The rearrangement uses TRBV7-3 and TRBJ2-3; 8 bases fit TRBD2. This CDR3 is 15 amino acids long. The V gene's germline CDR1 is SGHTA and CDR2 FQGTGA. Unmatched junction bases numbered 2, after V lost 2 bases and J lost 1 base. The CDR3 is CASSLGGGRTDTQYF. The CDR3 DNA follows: TGTGCCAGCAGCTTAGGCGGGGGGCGCACAGATACGCAGTATTTT.

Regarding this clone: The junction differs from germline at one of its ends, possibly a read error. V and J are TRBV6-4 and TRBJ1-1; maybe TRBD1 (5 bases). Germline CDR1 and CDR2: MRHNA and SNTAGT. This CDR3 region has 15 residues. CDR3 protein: CASRDLRGLNTEAFF. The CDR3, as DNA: TGTGCCAGCAGAGACTTGCGGGGCCTCAACACTGAAGCTTTCTTT.

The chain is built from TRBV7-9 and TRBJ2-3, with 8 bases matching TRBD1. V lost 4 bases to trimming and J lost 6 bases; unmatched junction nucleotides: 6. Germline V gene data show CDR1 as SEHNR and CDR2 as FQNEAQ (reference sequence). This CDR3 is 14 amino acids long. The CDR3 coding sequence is TGTGCCAGCAGCTGGGGACAGGATGTCGATACGCAGTATTTT. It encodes CASSWGQDVDTQYF.

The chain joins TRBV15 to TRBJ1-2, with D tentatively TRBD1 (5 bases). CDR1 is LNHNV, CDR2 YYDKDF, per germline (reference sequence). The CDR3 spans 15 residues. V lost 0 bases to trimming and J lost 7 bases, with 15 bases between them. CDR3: CATSRDVGRVSGYTF. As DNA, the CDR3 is TGTGCCACCAGCAGAGATGTCGGCAGGGTGTCTGGCTACACCTTC. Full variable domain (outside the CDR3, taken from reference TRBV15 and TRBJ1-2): DAMVIQNPRYQVTQFGKPVTLSCSQTLNHNVMYWYQQKSSQAPKLLFHYYDKDFNNEADTPDNFQSRRPNTSFCFLDIRSPGLGDTAMYLCATSRDVGRVSGYTFGSGTRLTVV.

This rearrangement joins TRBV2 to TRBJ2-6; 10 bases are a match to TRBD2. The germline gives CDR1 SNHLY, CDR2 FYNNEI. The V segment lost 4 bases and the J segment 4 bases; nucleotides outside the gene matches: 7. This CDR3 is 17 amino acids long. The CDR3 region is CASSVSLAGAGANVLTF. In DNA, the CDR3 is TGTGCCAGCAGTGTTTCTCTAGCGGGAGCCGGGGCCAACGTCCTGACTTTC.

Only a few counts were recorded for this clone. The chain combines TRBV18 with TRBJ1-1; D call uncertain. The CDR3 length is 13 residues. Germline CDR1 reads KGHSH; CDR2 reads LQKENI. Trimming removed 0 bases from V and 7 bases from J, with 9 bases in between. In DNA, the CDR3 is TGTGCCAGCTCACCACCGATGGCCAGTGAAGCTTTCTTT. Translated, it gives CASSPPMASEAFF.

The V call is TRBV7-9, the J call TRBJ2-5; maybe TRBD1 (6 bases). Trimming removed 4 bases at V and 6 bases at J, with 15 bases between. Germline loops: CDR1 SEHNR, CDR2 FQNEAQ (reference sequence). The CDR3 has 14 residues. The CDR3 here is CASSSPRGGKTQYF. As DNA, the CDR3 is TGTGCCAGCAGCTCCCCCAGGGGTGGGAAGACCCAGTACTTC.

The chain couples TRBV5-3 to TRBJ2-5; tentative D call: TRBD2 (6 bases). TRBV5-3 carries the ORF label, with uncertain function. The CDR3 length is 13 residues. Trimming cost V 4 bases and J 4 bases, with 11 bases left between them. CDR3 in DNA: TGTGCCAGAAGCCGGAAGGGAGGAGAGACCCAGTACTTC. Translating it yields CARSRKGGETQYF.

The CDR3 DNA is TGTGCCATCAGTGAGTATGGCGCAGCGGGAGATGAGCAGTTCTTC. The encoded protein is CAISEYGAAGDEQFF. The chain recombines TRBV10-3 with TRBJ2-1, with 8 bases that match TRBD2. Germline V lookup: CDR1 ENHRY, CDR2 SYGVKD. Losses at the gene ends were 1 base for V and 8 bases for J; bases not matched to a gene: 7. The CDR3 runs to 15 residues.

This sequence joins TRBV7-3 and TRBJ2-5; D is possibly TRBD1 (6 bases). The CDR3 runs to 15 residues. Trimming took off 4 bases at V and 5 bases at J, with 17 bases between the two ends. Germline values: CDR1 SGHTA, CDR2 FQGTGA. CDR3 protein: CASSSDGTRGETQYF. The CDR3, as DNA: TGTGCCAGCAGCTCCGACGGGACAAGAGGGGAGACCCAGTACTTC.

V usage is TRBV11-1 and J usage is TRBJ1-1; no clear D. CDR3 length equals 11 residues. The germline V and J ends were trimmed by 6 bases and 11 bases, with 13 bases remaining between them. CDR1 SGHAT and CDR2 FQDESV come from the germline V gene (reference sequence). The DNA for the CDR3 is TGTGCCAGCAGTCGAATGGGCCCCGCTTTCTTT. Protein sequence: CASSRMGPAFF.

The CDR3, as DNA: TGCGCCAGCAGCCAAAACCACAGGGGGCTTGGAGCTTTCTTT. Translating gives CASSQNHRGLGAFF. V gene TRBV4-1 combines with J gene TRBJ1-1, with TRBD1 identical over 9 bases. J gave up 10 bases and V 2 bases, and 8 bases lay outside the gene matches. CDR1 and CDR2 (germline): MGHRA, YSYEKL. This CDR3 spans 14 amino acids.

This CDR3 reads CASSLDMSNTEAFF. In DNA, the CDR3 is TGTGCCAGCAGCTTAGATATGAGTAACACTGAAGCTTTCTTT. This chain uses TRBV11-2 with TRBJ1-1; D remains unclear. Germline V CDR1 and CDR2: SGHAT, FQNNGV. V was shortened by 0 bases and J by 2 bases, with 7 bases between the two germline ends. The CDR3 spans 14 residues.

In nucleotides, the CDR3 is TGCAGCGTTGACGGCGGAGGAAACACCGGGGAGCTGTTTTTT. This codes for CSVDGGGNTGELFF. This rearrangement joins TRBV29-1 to TRBJ2-2; maybe TRBD2 (5 bases). Looked up from germline, CDR1 is SQVTM and CDR2 is ANQGSEA. Trimming took 3 bases from V and 2 from J, leaving 10 bases between them. The CDR3 spans 14 residues.